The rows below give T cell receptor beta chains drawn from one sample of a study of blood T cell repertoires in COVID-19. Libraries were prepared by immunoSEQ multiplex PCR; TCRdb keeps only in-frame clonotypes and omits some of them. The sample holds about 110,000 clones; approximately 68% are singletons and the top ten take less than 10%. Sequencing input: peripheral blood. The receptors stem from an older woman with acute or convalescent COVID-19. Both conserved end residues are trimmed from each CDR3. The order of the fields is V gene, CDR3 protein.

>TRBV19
ASSSPGQGSYGYT
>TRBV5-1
ASSSRGTGGNTEAF
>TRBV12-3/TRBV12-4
ASSLGGVTEAF
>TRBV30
AWSVLQGETIFGNTEAF
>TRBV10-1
ASSERPTHSRSGNTIY
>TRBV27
ASSLAGQGPSQPQH
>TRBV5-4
ASSLSWLADSYNEQF
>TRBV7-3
ASSLGQHYEQY
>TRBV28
ASSFPRVNTEAF
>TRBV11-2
ASSLTRVNTEAF
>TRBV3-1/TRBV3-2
ASSHRGGGHTNTGELF
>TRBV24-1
ATSDSGRLAKNIQY
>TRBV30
AWSVQGAGDTQY
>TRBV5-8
ASFWDRGETQY
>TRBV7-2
ASSLGLAGGRTYNEQF